The source of this T cell receptor beta chain is a study of blood T cell repertoires in COVID-19. Study-wide context: Acute and convalescent COVID-19 specimens originated in the United States, Italy and Spain. In each case, the material was cDNA or gDNA derived from T cells, B-cell-depleted T cells, or PBMCs.

Only in-frame clones appear in the TCRdb table, and some are missing; sequencing was by immunoSEQ multiplex PCR. This sample has around 32,000 clones; over 85% occur once, and the top ten carry about 0.9%. Germline V CDR1 and CDR2: LGHDT, YNNKEL (reference sequence). The CDR3 length is 13 residues. With 6 bases removed from V and 2 bases from J, the gap between germline ends came to 10 bases. Sequencing used peripheral blood. The receptor was derived from a male donor with active COVID-19. The chain joins TRBV3-1 (or the pseudogene TRBV3-2) to TRBJ2-5; D unclear. The DNA for the CDR3 is TGTGCCAGCAGTAGAAGTTTACAAGAGACCCAGTACTTC. Amino acid sequence: CASSRSLQETQYF.